A selection of T cell receptor beta chains follows, all from one sample in a study of identical twins. TCRdb re-analysed the 5' RACE reads in MiXCR, keeping a single row per CDR3 protein. The sample lists roughly 630,000 distinct CDR3 sequences, around 7.4% occurring once. Another study also made use of these data, one on yellow fever vaccine responses in identical twins.

Sequences were obtained from PBMCs. Receptor source: a woman aged 18-29 years in good health. CDR3s include the opening cysteine and the closing phenylalanine or tryptophan. A D gene is named only where the DNA matches it firmly. Only some rows state a clone size, as once, few, many or a class for expanded clones.

cdr3_aa	cdr3_nt	clone_size	d_call	v_call	j_call
CASSRGSGNSPLHF	TGTGCCAGCAGCCGTGGGAGTGGGAATTCACCCCTCCACTTT	few	NA	TRBV3-1	TRBJ1-6
CASSFLRRVNTDTQYF	TGTGCCAGCAGTTTTTTGAGGCGGGTCAACACAGATACGCAGTATTTT	NA	NA	TRBV12-3/TRBV12-4	TRBJ2-3
CASSPPVSGSYNEQFF	TGTGCCAGCAGTCCCCCCGTTTCGGGTTCCTACAATGAGCAGTTCTTC	many	NA	TRBV28	TRBJ2-1
CASRAEGLSYEQYF	TGCGCCAGCAGGGCGGAGGGCCTCTCCTACGAGCAGTACTTC	many	NA	TRBV5-1	TRBJ2-7
CASIHSQLAKNIQYF	TGTGCCAGCATCCACAGTCAATTAGCCAAAAACATTCAGTACTTC	NA	NA	TRBV6-1	TRBJ2-4
CASLTGTLNTEAFF	TGTGCCAGCCTAACCGGGACATTGAACACTGAAGCTTTCTTT	few	NA	TRBV12-3/TRBV12-4	TRBJ1-1
CSVGTGNSNQPQHF	TGCAGCGTTGGGACAGGGAATAGCAATCAGCCCCAGCATTTT	many	TRBD1	TRBV29-1	TRBJ1-5
CASSHLETEQYF	TGTGCCAGCAGCCACCTTGAGACCGAGCAGTACTTC	many	NA	TRBV7-2	TRBJ2-7
CSVRQGVIYEQYF	TGCAGCGTTCGCCAGGGGGTGATCTACGAGCAGTACTTC	many	TRBD1	TRBV29-1	TRBJ2-7
CASENGVVAGVSYNEQFF	TGTGCCAGCGAGAACGGAGTGGTGGCGGGAGTTTCCTACAATGAGCAGTTCTTC	NA	TRBD2	TRBV11-1	TRBJ2-1
CASSFDRASYNEQFF	TGTGCCAGCAGTTTTGACAGGGCTTCCTACAATGAGCAGTTCTTC	few	TRBD1	TRBV12-3/TRBV12-4	TRBJ2-1
CSGGSMNTEAFF	TGCAGCGGGGGGTCTATGAACACTGAAGCTTTCTTT	many	NA	TRBV29-1	TRBJ1-1
CASSSTRAGKDEQFF	TGTGCCAGCAGCTCTACTCGGGCAGGGAAGGATGAGCAGTTCTTC	few	NA	TRBV7-6	TRBJ2-1
CASSSRGFYEQYF	TGCGCCAGCAGCTCTCGGGGCTTCTACGAGCAGTACTTC	NA	NA	TRBV5-1	TRBJ2-7
CSALGGPNQPQHF	TGCAGTGCCTTGGGTGGACCTAATCAGCCCCAGCATTTT	NA	NA	TRBV20-1	TRBJ1-5
CASSSQQKWNQETQYF	TGTGCCAGCAGCTCCCAACAAAAGTGGAACCAAGAGACCCAGTACTTC	NA	NA	TRBV11-2	TRBJ2-5
CASSLAGGTDTQYF	TGTGCCAGCAGTCTAGCGGGAGGCACAGATACGCAGTATTTT	many	TRBD2	TRBV12-3/TRBV12-4	TRBJ2-3
CASTDGQGAEYTEAFF	TGTGCCAGCACGGACGGACAGGGGGCGGAGTACACTGAAGCTTTCTTT	few	TRBD1	TRBV2	TRBJ1-1
CASSAGTSSDPYHTDTQYF	TGTGCCAGCAGCGCCGGGACTAGCAGCGACCCCTACCACACAGATACGCAGTATTTT	few	TRBD2	TRBV11-2	TRBJ2-3
CASSQTGGPNEKLFF	TGTGCCAGCAGCCAGACAGGGGGCCCTAATGAAAAACTGTTTTTT	few	TRBD1	TRBV3-1	TRBJ1-4
CASTEAGELFF	TGTGCCAGCACCGAAGCCGGGGAGCTGTTTTTT	few	NA	TRBV28	TRBJ2-2
CASSLSQGGPYEQYF	TGTGCCAGCAGTTTATCCCAGGGGGGTCCCTACGAGCAGTACTTC	few	NA	TRBV27	TRBJ2-7
CASSQLSGSSYEQYF	TGCGCCAGCAGCCAACTTAGCGGGAGCTCCTACGAGCAGTACTTC	many	TRBD2	TRBV4-1	TRBJ2-7
CASSLVPSPQETQYF	TGTGCCAGCAGCTTAGTACCTAGCCCCCAAGAGACCCAGTACTTC	NA	NA	TRBV7-9	TRBJ2-5
CASSRASSASGDEQFF	TGCGCCAGCAGCAGAGCCTCTAGCGCCTCGGGGGATGAGCAGTTCTTC	NA	NA	TRBV5-1	TRBJ2-1
CASSFRDRGYRDTGELFF	TGTGCCAGCAGCTTCCGGGACAGGGGGTATAGGGACACCGGGGAGCTGTTTTTT	few	TRBD1	TRBV7-6	TRBJ2-2
CASRGQVKQETQYF	TGTGCCAGCAGGGGACAGGTTAAACAAGAGACCCAGTACTTC	few	TRBD1	TRBV28	TRBJ2-5
CASSQRRDRGSSPLHF	TGTGCCAGCAGCCAACGGCGGGACAGGGGTAGTTCACCCCTCCACTTT	NA	TRBD1	TRBV2	TRBJ1-6
CATGRSNTGELFF	TGTGCCACGGGACGGTCGAACACCGGGGAGCTGTTTTTT	NA	NA	TRBV6-6	TRBJ2-2
CASSDRFGYTF	TGTGCCAGCAGTGACAGGTTTGGCTACACCTTC	many	NA	TRBV6-5	TRBJ1-2
CSVGPGSLNTGELFF	TGCAGCGTGGGACCGGGGAGCTTAAACACCGGGGAGCTGTTTTTT	NA	NA	TRBV29-1	TRBJ2-2
CASSLESARDLVNYGYTF	TGCGCCAGCAGCTTGGAGTCGGCTAGGGATCTTGTTAACTATGGCTACACCTTC	NA	NA	TRBV5-1	TRBJ1-2
CSVVDRLYGYTF	TGCAGCGTAGTAGACAGGCTCTATGGCTACACCTTC	many	NA	TRBV29-1	TRBJ1-2
CASSLSSGGHNEQFF	TGTGCCAGCAGCTTGTCTAGCGGGGGGCACAATGAGCAGTTCTTC	NA	TRBD2	TRBV7-6	TRBJ2-1
CSAPRQGRNEQFF	TGCAGTGCGCCTCGACAGGGGCGCAATGAGCAGTTCTTC	NA	TRBD1	TRBV20-1	TRBJ2-1
CASNPTGPQETQYF	TGTGCCAGCAACCCGACAGGTCCTCAAGAGACCCAGTACTTC	few	NA	TRBV12-3/TRBV12-4	TRBJ2-5
CASRRKDGGIGAFF	TGTGCCAGCAGAAGAAAAGACGGTGGTATTGGGGCTTTCTTT	few	NA	TRBV7-9	TRBJ1-1
CATSSITPMPGANVLTF	TGTGCCACCAGCAGCATAACTCCCATGCCTGGGGCCAACGTCCTGACTTTC	NA	NA	TRBV15	TRBJ2-6
CASSSQDFNTGELFF	TGCGCCAGCAGCTCTCAGGACTTTAACACCGGGGAGCTGTTTTTT	many	NA	TRBV5-1	TRBJ2-2
CASSQRQGGTEAFF	TGCGCCAGCAGCCAAAGACAGGGGGGCACTGAAGCTTTCTTT	many	TRBD1	TRBV4-1	TRBJ1-1
CASSLAGGVADTQYF	TGTGCCAGCAGTTTAGCGGGGGGCGTCGCAGATACGCAGTATTTT	many	NA	TRBV12-3/TRBV12-4	TRBJ2-3
CASSSNMGGPPSNYGYTF	TGTGCCAGCAGTTCTAACATGGGAGGGCCACCCTCTAACTATGGCTACACCTTC	NA	NA	TRBV12-3/TRBV12-4	TRBJ1-2
CASGRGLGQPQHF	TGTGCCAGCGGAAGAGGGCTCGGGCAGCCCCAGCATTTT	NA	NA	TRBV28	TRBJ1-5
CASSYSPTRLNIQYF	TGTGCCAGCAGTTACTCCCCGACTAGGTTAAACATTCAGTACTTC	many	NA	TRBV6-5	TRBJ2-4
CSALLGGETQYF	TGCAGTGCCCTACTAGGGGGCGAGACCCAGTACTTC	many	TRBD1	TRBV20-1	TRBJ2-5
CASSVGERVNTGELFF	TGTGCCAGCAGCGTAGGGGAGCGGGTGAACACCGGGGAGCTGTTTTTT	many	NA	TRBV9	TRBJ2-2
CASRKLNEQFF	TGTGCCAGCAGAAAACTCAATGAGCAGTTCTTC	few	NA	TRBV3-1	TRBJ2-1
CASSNRTSGRRYNEQFF	TGTGCCAGCAGTAATCGGACTAGCGGGAGGCGCTACAATGAGCAGTTCTTC	many	TRBD2	TRBV28	TRBJ2-1